The 5 T cell receptor beta chains listed next were all sequenced from one sample in a study of blood T cells in healthy people across ages. PCR was performed a second time for 7 to 11 cycles using a sample-barcoded 5' primer and a J-beta primer mix. TCRdb re-called the 5' RACE reads through MiXCR, storing one row per CDR3 protein. Among around 780,000 distinct CDR3 sequences listed, just over 55% were seen once. The sequencing input was blood. The source of these receptors is a man in his forties in good health.

The chain links TRBV27 to TRBJ2-6; the D gene is possibly TRBD1 (5 bases). There are 15 residues in the CDR3. V shed 2 bases and J shed 2 bases, with 7 bases lying between them. Germline values: CDR1 MNHEY, CDR2 SMNVEV (reference sequence). The CDR3 loop is CASSLRTPGANVLTF. The CDR3 region has the DNA TGTGCCAGCAGTTTAAGGACACCTGGGGCCAACGTCCTGACTTTC.

The table lists this clonotype with a count of one. This chain links TRBV7-2 with TRBJ2-5; 9 bases agree with TRBD2. The CDR3 runs to 15 residues. V gave up 3 bases and J gave up 5 bases; unmatched junction bases: 7. Germline assignment: CDR1 SGHTA and CDR2 FQGNSA. CDR3 loop: CASSFWREGRETQYF. The DNA of the CDR3 is TGTGCCAGCAGCTTTTGGCGGGAGGGTCGGGAGACCCAGTACTTC.

This chain connects TRBV7-8 to TRBJ1-4; D gene unclear. V was trimmed by 1 base and J by 10 bases, leaving 13 bases between them. The CDR3 has 14 residues. Germline loops: CDR1 SGHVS, CDR2 FQNEAQ. CDR3 sequence: CASSLGGNFGKLFF. The CDR3 region has the DNA TGTGCCAGCAGCTTAGGCGGGAATTTTGGAAAACTGTTTTTT.

The chain uses TRBV7-9 and TRBJ2-5; D gene ambiguous. TRBJ2-1 explains the end of the DNA better; the J call may be wrong. This CDR3 comprises 15 residues. Germline loops: CDR1 SEHNR, CDR2 FQNEAQ (reference sequence). CDR3 region: CASSLDRLEQETQFF. DNA of the CDR3: TGTGCCAGCAGCTTAGATCGGCTAGAGCAAGAGACCCAGTTCTTC.

J is TRBJ1-2 and V is TRBV18; the D gene is possibly TRBD1 (5 bases). Germline V CDR1 and CDR2: KGHSH, LQKENI. V was clipped by 3 bases and J by 4 bases, with 15 bases between them. The CDR3 is made up of 15 amino acids. The CDR3, as DNA: TGTGCCAGCTCACCGGTCGACAGTAGACTCTATGGCTACACCTTC. Its translation is CASSPVDSRLYGYTF.